The T cell receptor beta chain described here comes from a study of shared clonotypes between healthy human individuals. Study details: The donor pool was made up of a couple of women and a few men aged 18 to 49.

The authors divided CD4+ cells into CD45RA+ naive and CD45RA-negative memory subsets. Germline assignment: CDR1 SGHRS and CDR2 YFSETQ. The CDR3 is made up of 14 amino acids. Trimming cost V 0 bases and J 12 bases, with 16 bases left between them. The protocol was immunoSEQ multiplex PCR, while the TCRdb copy is restricted to in-frame clones and leaves out a portion. Of 2.5 million or so clones in the sample, roughly 92% were seen once. Sequences were obtained from naive CD4+ T cells sorted from blood. The subset is: CD45RA+ positively selected. The gene calls are TRBV5-1 and TRBJ2-1; TRBD1 might be the D (6 bases). This sequence originates from a young man in good health. CDR3 coding DNA: TGCGCCAGCAGCTTGGATCAGGGGAGTGGTGTGCAGTTCTTC. It translates to CASSLDQGSGVQFF. The whole variable domain, filled in from reference TRBV5-1 and TRBJ2-1, reads KAGVTQTPRYLIKTRGQQVTLSCSPISGHRSVSWYQQTPGQGLQFLFEYFSETQRNKGNFPGRFSGRQFSNSRSEMNVSTLELGDSALYLCASSLDQGSGVQFFGPGTRLTVL.